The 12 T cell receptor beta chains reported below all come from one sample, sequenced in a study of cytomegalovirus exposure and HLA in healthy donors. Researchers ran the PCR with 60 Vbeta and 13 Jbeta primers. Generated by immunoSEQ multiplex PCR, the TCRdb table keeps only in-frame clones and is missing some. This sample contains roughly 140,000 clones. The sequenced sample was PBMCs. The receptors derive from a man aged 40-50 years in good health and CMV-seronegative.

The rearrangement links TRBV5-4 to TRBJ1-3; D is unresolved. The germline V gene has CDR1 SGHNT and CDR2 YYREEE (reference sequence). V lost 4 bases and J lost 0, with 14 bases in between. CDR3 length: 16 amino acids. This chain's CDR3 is CASSPLDPGSGNTIYF. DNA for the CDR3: TGTGCCAGCAGCCCGTTAGACCCAGGCTCTGGAAACACCATATATTTT.

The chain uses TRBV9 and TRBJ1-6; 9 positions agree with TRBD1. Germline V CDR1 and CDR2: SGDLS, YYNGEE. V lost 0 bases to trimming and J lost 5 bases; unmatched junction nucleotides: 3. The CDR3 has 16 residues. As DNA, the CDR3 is TGTGCCAGCAGCGTAGTGGGGGACAGGGATAATTCACCCCTCCACTTT. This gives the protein CASSVVGDRDNSPLHF.

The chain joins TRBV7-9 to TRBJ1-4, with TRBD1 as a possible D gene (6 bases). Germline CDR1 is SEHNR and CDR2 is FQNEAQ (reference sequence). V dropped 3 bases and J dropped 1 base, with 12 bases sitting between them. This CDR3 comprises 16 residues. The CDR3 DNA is TGTGCCAGCAGCTTGAGGGGGACGGAAACTAATGAAAAACTGTTTTTT. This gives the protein CASSLRGTETNEKLFF.

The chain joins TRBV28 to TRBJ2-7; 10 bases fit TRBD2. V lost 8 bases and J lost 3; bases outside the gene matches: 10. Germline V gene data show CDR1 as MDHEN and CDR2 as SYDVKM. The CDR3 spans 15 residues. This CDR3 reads CASSLPAGGVYEQYF. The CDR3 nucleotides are TGTGCCAGCTCTCTACCAGCGGGGGGGGTCTACGAGCAGTACTTC.

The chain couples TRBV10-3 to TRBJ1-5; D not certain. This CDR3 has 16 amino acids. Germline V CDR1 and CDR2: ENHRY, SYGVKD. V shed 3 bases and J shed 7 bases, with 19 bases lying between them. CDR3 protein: CAISDQVRVGGQPQHF. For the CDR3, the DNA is TGTGCCATCAGTGATCAAGTGCGGGTAGGTGGGCAGCCCCAGCATTTT.

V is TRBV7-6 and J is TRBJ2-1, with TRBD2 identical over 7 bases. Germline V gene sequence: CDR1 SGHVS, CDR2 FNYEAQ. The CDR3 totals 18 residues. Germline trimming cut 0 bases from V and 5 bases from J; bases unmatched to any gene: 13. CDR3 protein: CASSLAVTSRRSNNEQFF. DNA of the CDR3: TGTGCCAGCAGCTTAGCGGTGACTAGCCGTCGATCTAACAATGAGCAGTTCTTC.

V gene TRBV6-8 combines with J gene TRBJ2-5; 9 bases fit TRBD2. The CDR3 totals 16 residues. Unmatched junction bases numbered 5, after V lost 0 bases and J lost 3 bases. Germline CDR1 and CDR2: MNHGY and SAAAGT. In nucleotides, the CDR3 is TGTGCCAGCAGTTACTCTGTTAGCGGGGGAGAAGAGACCCAGTACTTC. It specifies CASSYSVSGGEETQYF.

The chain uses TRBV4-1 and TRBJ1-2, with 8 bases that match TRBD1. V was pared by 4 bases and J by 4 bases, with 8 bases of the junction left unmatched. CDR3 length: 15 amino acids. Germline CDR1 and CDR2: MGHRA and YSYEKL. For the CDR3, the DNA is TGCGCCAGCAGCCGAACGACAGGGGCCCTCTATGGCTACACCTTC. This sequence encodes CASSRTTGALYGYTF.

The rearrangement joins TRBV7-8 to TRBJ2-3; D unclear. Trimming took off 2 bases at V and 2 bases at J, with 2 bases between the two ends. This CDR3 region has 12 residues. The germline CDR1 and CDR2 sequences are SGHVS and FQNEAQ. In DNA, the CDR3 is TGTGCCAGCAGCTTACTCACAGATACGCAGTATTTT. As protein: CASSLLTDTQYF.

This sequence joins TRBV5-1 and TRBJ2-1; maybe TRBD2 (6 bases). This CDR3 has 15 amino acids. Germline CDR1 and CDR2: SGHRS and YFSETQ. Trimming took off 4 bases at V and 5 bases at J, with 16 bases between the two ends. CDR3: CASSQGTDRNNEQFF. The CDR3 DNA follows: TGCGCCAGCAGCCAAGGGACTGATCGAAACAATGAGCAGTTCTTC. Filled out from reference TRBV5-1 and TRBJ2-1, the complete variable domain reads KAGVTQTPRYLIKTRGQQVTLSCSPISGHRSVSWYQQTPGQGLQFLFEYFSETQRNKGNFPGRFSGRQFSNSRSEMNVSTLELGDSALYLCASSQGTDRNNEQFFGPGTRLTVL.

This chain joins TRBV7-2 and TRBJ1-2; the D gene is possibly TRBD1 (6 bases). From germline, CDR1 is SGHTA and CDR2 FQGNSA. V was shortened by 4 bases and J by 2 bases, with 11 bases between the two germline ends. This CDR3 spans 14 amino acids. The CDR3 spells CASSSVRGNYGYTF. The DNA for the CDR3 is TGTGCCAGCAGCTCTGTCAGGGGCAACTATGGCTACACCTTC.

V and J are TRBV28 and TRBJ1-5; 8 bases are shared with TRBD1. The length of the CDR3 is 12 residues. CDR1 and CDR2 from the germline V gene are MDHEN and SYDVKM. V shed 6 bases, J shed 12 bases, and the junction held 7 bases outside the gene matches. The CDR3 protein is CASSQLTGGQHF. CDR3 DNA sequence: TGTGCCAGCAGCCAATTAACAGGGGGCCAGCATTTT.